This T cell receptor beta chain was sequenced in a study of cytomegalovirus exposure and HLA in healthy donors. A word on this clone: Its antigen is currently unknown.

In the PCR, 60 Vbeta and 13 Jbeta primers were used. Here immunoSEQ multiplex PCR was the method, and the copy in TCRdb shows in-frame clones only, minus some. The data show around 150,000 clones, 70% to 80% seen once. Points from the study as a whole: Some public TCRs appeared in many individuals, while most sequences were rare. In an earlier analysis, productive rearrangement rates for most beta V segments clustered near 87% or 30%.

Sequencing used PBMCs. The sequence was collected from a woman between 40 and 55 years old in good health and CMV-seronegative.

The CDR3 here is CASSSKWGGEQYF. The CDR3 DNA sequence: TGTGCCAGCAGCTCCAAGTGGGGAGGCGAGCAGTACTTC. The chain employs TRBV7-3 and TRBJ2-7; tentative D call: TRBD2 (6 bases). In germline, CDR1 is SGHTA, CDR2 FQGTGA. V dropped 4 bases and J dropped 6 bases, with 13 bases sitting between them. This CDR3 has 13 residues. The full variable domain, in which reference TRBV7-3 and TRBJ2-7 provide the parts outside the CDR3, is GAGVSQTPSNKVTEKGKYVELRCDPISGHTALYWYRQSLGQGPEFLIYFQGTGAADDSGLPNDRFFAVRPEGSVSTLKIQRTERGDSAVYLCASSSKWGGEQYFGPGTRLTVT.